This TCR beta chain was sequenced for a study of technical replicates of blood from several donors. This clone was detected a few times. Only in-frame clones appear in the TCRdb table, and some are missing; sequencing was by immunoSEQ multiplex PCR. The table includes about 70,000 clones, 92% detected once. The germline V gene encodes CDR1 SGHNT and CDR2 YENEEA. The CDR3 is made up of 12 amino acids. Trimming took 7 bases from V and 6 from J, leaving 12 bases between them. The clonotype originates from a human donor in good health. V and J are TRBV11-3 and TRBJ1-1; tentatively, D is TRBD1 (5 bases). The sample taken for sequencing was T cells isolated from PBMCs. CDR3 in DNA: TGTGCCAGCACCCCGGGGGGTCCTGAAGCTTTCTTT. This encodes CASTPGGPEAFF.